The entry below describes one T cell receptor (beta chain). Its antigen is as yet unknown. CDR3 length equals 16 residues. The germline CDR1 and CDR2 sequences are MRHNA and SNTAGT. With 6 bases clipped from V and 4 bases from J, the junction kept 4 bases outside the gene matches. PCR primers comprised 60 Vbeta and 13 Jbeta primers. Produced via immunoSEQ multiplex PCR; TCRdb's table is partial and in-frame only. The profile shows fewer than 90,000 clones, approximately 76% of them singletons. These data come from a study of cytomegalovirus exposure and HLA in healthy donors. Study context: A prior study identified 117 million unique TCR beta sequences from about 200 million T cells.

General study findings and limits: In a later analysis, TCR beta V- and J-gene trimming was associated with a missense DCLRE1C variant.

The gene calls are TRBV6-4 and TRBJ2-2; 14 bases match TRBD2. This TCR was recovered from a man aged 30 to 39 in good health and CMV-seropositive. The specimen sequenced was PBMCs. The CDR3 is CASSLTSGGATGELFF. DNA for the CDR3: TGTGCCAGCAGCCTGACTAGCGGGGGGGCCACCGGGGAGCTGTTTTTT.